Below are 2 T cell receptor beta chains sequenced from a single sample in a study of blood T cell repertoires in COVID-19 (dated by TCRdb to the early 2020s). The library was built by means of the immunoSEQ multiplex PCR assay. Drawn from immuneACCESS, this table holds only the in-frame rearrangements with V and J called that TCRdb kept. Clones are partly lost; checked studies trace under half to an unresolved V gene and leave the rest unexplained. For this sample there are under 150,000 clones; 87% appear just once. Roughly 4% of the sample goes to the ten largest clones. Material: peripheral blood. The source of these receptors is a woman in her 40s with acute or convalescent COVID-19.

For this clone: One end of the junction does not line up with germline, which may come from a read error. The rearrangement uses TRBV2 and TRBJ1-1, with 7 positions matching TRBD1. The CDR3 spans 15 residues. Per germline, CDR1 SNHLY and CDR2 FYNNEI. In DNA form, the CDR3 reads TGTGCCAGCAGAGAAGACAGGGTGGGGAACACTGAAGCTTTCTTT. This translates into CASREDRVGNTEAFF. Combining the CDR3 with reference TRBV2 and TRBJ1-1 gives the whole variable domain EPEVTQTPSHQVTQMGQEVILRCVPISNHLYFYWYRQILGQKVEFLVSFYNNEISEKSEIFDDQFSVERPDGSNFTLKIRSTKLEDSAMYFCASREDRVGNTEAFFGQGTRLTVV.

Only one count was recorded for this clone. The rearrangement joins TRBV6-5 to TRBJ1-1; TRBD1 aligns across 7 bases. Per the germline V gene, CDR1 is MNHEY and CDR2 is SVGAGI. V dropped 5 bases and J dropped 1; count of bases not matched to a gene: 4. This CDR3 comprises 14 residues. CDR3 sequence reads: CASSKDRKNTEAFF. The CDR3 coding sequence is TGTGCCAGCAGTAAGGACAGGAAGAACACTGAAGCTTTCTTT.